Given below is one TCR beta chain in context. As originally analysed: Counts of nucleated cells, estimated from reference gene primer amplification, were obtained. Here immunoSEQ multiplex PCR was the method, and the copy in TCRdb shows in-frame clones only, minus some. V and J calls and clone size follow that table, whereas D and trimming were derived from the DNA. This table has about 250,000 clones, around 88% appearing once. The CDR3 has 14 amino acids. Germline V gene data show CDR1 as SEHNR and CDR2 as FQNEAQ (reference sequence). The ends were cut back, 5 bases at V and 8 bases at J, with 18 bases in the middle. The data originate from a study of blood T cell repertoires in COVID-19. Study details: Samples taken during acute and convalescent COVID-19 were collected in the United States, Italy and Spain. PBMCs, B-cell-depleted T cells, or T cells were the source of the cDNA or gDNA that made up the material.

Source material: peripheral blood. The source of this sequence is a man older than 75 with acute or convalescent COVID-19. This rearrangement joins TRBV7-9 to TRBJ1-2, with D unclear. CDR3 protein: CASSPSDVSGGYTF. CDR3 coding DNA: TGTGCCAGCAGCCCCAGCGACGTCTCCGGGGGCTACACCTTC.